A single sample gave rise to the 12 T cell receptor beta chains below, sequenced in a study of spatial heterogeneity in lung cancer. TCRdb processed the 5' RACE reads anew with MiXCR; each CDR3 protein has one entry. This sample has about 80,000 distinct CDR3 sequences; 15% to 20% occur once, and the top ten carry around 5.9%. Time point denoted: sample taken at primary tumor resection. Unsorted tumor, nontumor lung tissue or cryopreserved PBMC supplied the whole RNA. The sample was PBMCs, taken at surgery. These receptors were collected from a male donor with early-stage non-small cell lung cancer.

The genes are TRBV3-1 and TRBJ2-1; 10 bases are shared with TRBD2. V lost 3 bases and J lost 5; bases outside the gene matches: 1. CDR3 length: 14 residues. The germline V gene encodes CDR1 LGHDT and CDR2 YNNKEL (reference sequence). The chain's CDR3 is CASSHTSGNNEQFF. The CDR3 DNA reads as TGTGCCAGCAGCCACACTAGCGGGAACAATGAGCAGTTCTTC.

A few counts support this clonotype. This sequence joins TRBV28 and TRBJ2-7, with 8 bases fitting TRBD1. Germline V gene lookup returns CDR1 MDHEN and CDR2 SYDVKM. The CDR3 has 15 amino acids. Germline trimming cut 4 bases from V and 7 bases from J; bases unmatched to any gene: 12. CDR3 sequence reads: CASSSEPDRAREQYF. CDR3 nucleotide sequence: TGTGCCAGCAGTTCCGAACCGGACAGGGCGCGGGAGCAGTACTTC.

This clonotype was counted many times. The rearrangement links TRBV7-2 to TRBJ2-5; 10 nucleotides align to TRBD1. Germline V gene sequence: CDR1 SGHTA, CDR2 FQGNSA. The V and J ends lost 5 bases and 7 bases, in that order; junction bases with no gene match: 4. The CDR3 has 13 amino acids. CDR3 region: CASSPGDRGTQYF. CDR3 nucleotides: TGTGCCAGCAGCCCGGGGGACAGGGGGACCCAGTACTTC.

There are a few counts of this clonotype. V is TRBV7-9 and J is TRBJ2-3, with 13 bases matching TRBD2. In germline, CDR1 is SEHNR, CDR2 FQNEAQ (reference sequence). This CDR3 contains 16 residues. The V and J ends lost 4 bases and 5 bases, in that order; junction bases with no gene match: 6. The CDR3 bases are TGTGCCAGCAGCTACGGGACTAGCGGGGAGGTAGATACGCAGTATTTT. Translated, it gives CASSYGTSGEVDTQYF.

This clonotype has at least ten counts. The rearrangement links TRBV13 to TRBJ1-4; 7 bases align to TRBD1. Germline lookup yields CDR1 PRHDT and CDR2 FYEKMQ (reference sequence). V dropped 8 bases and J dropped 7; count of bases not matched to a gene: 16. This CDR3 has 16 residues. The CDR3 nucleotides read TGTGCCAGCGCCCTAAGAACAGGGGATTCGTCTGAAAAACTGTTTTTT. It translates to CASALRTGDSSEKLFF.

In this sample, this clonotype turned up a few times. The chain is built from TRBV30 and TRBJ1-1; the match to TRBD1 covers 8 bases. Trimming took 5 bases from V and 3 from J; bases not matched to a gene: 5. The CDR3 loop spans 13 amino acids. Germline CDR1 and CDR2: GTSNPN and SVGIG (reference sequence). CDR3 bases: TGTGCCTGGGGGGACAGGTTTTACACTGAAGCTTTCTTT. Its protein is CAWGDRFYTEAFF.

This chain's CDR3 is CASSERGEETQYF. CDR3 bases: TGTGCCAGCAGTGAGCGGGGGGAAGAGACCCAGTACTTC. The J gene is TRBJ2-5, the V gene TRBV2, with TRBD2 matching over 8 bases. Germline V gene lookup returns CDR1 SNHLY and CDR2 FYNNEI. This CDR3 is 13 amino acids long. J gave up 3 bases and V 3 bases, and 0 bases lay outside the gene matches.

The genes are TRBV27 and TRBJ1-4; TRBD1 agrees at 7 bases. This CDR3 is 14 amino acids long. Germline-derived CDR1 and CDR2 are MNHEY and SMNVEV (reference sequence). Trimming at V came to 4 bases and at J to 8 bases, leaving 7 bases not matched to a gene. CDR3 nucleotides: TGTGCCAGCAGTTCCCGACAGGGCGAGGAAAAACTGTTTTTT. It yields the protein CASSSRQGEEKLFF.

This clonotype was counted a few times. The chain combines TRBV5-6 with TRBJ2-5; 8 bases are shared with TRBD2. J was trimmed by 7 bases and V by 5 bases; bases with no gene match: 4. The CDR3 sequence is 12 residues long. The germline V gene has CDR1 SGHDT and CDR2 YYEEEE. In nucleotides, the CDR3 is TGTGCCAGCAGAGCGGGGGCCGGGACCCAGTACTTC. It yields the protein CASRAGAGTQYF.

Comment on this clonotype: Lacking the conserved final phenylalanine or tryptophan, this CDR3 likely reflects a read error. The chain employs TRBV5-1 and TRBJ2-5, with TRBD1 matching 10 bases. The CDR3 loop spans 14 amino acids. CDR1 SGHRS and CDR2 YFSETQ come from the germline V gene. The V and J ends lost 4 bases and 4 bases, in that order; junction bases with no gene match: 4. CDR3 residues: CASSPGQGRETQYI. The DNA for the CDR3 is TGCGCCAGCAGCCCGGGACAGGGGAGAGAGACCCAGTACATC.

This chain joins TRBV5-1 and TRBJ1-6, with TRBD1 matching over 9 bases. There are 16 residues in the CDR3. CDR1 SGHRS and CDR2 YFSETQ come from the germline V gene. Trimming cost V 4 bases and J 9 bases; bases outside gene matches: 11. In nucleotides, the CDR3 is TGCGCCAGCAGCGATACCGGGACAGGGCCCGTTTCACCCCTCCACTTT. Its translation: CASSDTGTGPVSPLHF.

This clonotype showed up just once. The rearrangement links TRBV4-1 to TRBJ1-4; D uncertain. The germline V gene encodes CDR1 MGHRA and CDR2 YSYEKL. This CDR3 has 13 residues. The ends were cut back, 3 bases at V and 8 bases at J, with 10 bases in the middle. The DNA of the CDR3 is TGCGCCAGCAGCCACCTCGACGGAGAAAAACTGTTTTTT. The encoded protein is CASSHLDGEKLFF.